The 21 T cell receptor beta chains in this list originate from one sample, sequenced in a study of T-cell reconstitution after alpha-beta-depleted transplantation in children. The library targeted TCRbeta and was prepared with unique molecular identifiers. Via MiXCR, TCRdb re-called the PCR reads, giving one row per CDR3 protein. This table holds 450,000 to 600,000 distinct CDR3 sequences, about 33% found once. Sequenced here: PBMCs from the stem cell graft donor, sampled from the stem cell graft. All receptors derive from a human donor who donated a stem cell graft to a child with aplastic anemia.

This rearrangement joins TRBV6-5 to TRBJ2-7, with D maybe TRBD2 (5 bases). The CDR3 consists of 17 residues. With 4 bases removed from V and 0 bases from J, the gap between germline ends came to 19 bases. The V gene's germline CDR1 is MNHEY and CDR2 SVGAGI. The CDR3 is CASSLKTDGGSSYEQYF. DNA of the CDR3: TGTGCCAGCAGTTTAAAAACGGACGGTGGGAGCTCCTACGAGCAGTACTTC.

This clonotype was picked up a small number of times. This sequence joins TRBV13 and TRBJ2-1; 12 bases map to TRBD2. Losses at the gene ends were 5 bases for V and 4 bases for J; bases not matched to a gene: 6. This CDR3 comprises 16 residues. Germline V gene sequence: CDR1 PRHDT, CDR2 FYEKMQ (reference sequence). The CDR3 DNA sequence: TGTGCCAGCAGCCCACGGACTAGCGGGACTTACAATGAGCAGTTCTTC. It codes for CASSPRTSGTYNEQFF.

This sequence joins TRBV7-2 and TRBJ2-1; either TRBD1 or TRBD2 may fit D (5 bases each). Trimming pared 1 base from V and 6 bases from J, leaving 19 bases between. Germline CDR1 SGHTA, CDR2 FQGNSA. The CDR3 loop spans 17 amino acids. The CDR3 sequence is CASSLGYGAGEGNEQFF. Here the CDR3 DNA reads TGTGCCAGCAGCTTAGGCTATGGGGCCGGGGAAGGCAATGAGCAGTTCTTC.

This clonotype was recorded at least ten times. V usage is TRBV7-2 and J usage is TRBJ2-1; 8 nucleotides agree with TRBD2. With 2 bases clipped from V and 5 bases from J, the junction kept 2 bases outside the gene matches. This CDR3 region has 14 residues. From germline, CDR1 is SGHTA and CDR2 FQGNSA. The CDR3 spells CASSLYGGDNEQFF. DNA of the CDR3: TGTGCCAGCAGCTTATACGGGGGGGACAATGAGCAGTTCTTC.

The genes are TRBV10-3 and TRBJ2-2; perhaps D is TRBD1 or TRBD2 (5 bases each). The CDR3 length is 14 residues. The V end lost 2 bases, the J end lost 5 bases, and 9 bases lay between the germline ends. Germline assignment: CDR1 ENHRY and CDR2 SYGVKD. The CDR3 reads CAISEPEGTGELFF. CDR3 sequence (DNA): TGTGCCATCAGTGAGCCCGAGGGGACCGGGGAGCTGTTTTTT.

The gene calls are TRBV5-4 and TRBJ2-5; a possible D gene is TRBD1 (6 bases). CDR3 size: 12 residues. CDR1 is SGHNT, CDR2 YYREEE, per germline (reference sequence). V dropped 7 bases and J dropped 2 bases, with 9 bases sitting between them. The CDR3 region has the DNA TGTGCCAGCGGTGGACAGCAAGAGACCCAGTACTTC. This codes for CASGGQQETQYF.

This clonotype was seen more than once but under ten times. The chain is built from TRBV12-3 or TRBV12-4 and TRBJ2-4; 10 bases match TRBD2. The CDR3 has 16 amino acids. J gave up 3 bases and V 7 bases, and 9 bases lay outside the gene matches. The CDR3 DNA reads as TGTGCCAGCACCGACAGGACTAGCGGCATCAAAAACATTCAGTACTTC. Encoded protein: CASTDRTSGIKNIQYF.

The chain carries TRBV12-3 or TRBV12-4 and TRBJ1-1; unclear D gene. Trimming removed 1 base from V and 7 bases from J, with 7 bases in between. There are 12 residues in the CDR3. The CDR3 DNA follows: TGTGCCAGCAGTTTAGAAATCGGTGAAGCTTTCTTT. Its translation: CASSLEIGEAFF.

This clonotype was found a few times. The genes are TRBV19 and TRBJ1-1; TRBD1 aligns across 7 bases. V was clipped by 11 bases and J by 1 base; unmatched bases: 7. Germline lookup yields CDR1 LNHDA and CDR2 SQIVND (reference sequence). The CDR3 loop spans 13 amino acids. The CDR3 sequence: CAGSTGRNTEAFF. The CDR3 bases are TGTGCCGGATCGACAGGGAGGAACACTGAAGCTTTCTTT.

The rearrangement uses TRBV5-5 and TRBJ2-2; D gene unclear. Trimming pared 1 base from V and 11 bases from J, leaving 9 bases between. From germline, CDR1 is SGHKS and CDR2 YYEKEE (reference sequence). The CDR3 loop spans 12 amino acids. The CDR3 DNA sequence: TGTGCCAGCAGCTTGACCGGTATCGAGCTGTTTTTT. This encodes CASSLTGIELFF.

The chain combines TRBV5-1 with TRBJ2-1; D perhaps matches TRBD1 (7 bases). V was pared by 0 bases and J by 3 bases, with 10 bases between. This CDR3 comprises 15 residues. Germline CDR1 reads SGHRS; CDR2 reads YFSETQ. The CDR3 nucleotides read TGCGCCAGCAGCTTGGGCGGGACAGACTACAATGAGCAGTTCTTC. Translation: CASSLGGTDYNEQFF.

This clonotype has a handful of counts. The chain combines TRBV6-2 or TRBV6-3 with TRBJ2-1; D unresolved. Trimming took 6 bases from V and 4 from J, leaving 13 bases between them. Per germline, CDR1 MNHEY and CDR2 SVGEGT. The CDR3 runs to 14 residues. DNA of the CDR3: TGTGCCAGCAGCCTTGGTTGGGCTTACAATGAGCAGTTCTTC. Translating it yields CASSLGWAYNEQFF.

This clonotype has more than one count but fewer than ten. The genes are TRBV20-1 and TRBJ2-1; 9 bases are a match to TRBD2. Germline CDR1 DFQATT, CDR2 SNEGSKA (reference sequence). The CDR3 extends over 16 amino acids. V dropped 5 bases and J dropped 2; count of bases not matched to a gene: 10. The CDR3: CSAPKTSGTTYNEQFF. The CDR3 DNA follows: TGCAGTGCTCCTAAGACTAGCGGAACGACCTACAATGAGCAGTTCTTC.

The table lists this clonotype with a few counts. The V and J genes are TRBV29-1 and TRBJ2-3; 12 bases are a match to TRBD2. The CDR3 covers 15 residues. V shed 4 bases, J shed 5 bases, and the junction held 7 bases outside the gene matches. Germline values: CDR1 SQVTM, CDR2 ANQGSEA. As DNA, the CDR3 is TGCAGCGTTGCCCGGACTAGCGGGGTTGGAGATACGCAGTATTTT. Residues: CSVARTSGVGDTQYF.

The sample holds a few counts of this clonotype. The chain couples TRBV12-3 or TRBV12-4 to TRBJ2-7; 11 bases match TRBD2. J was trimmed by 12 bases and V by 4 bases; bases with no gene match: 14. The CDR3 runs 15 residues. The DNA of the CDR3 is TGTGCCAGCAGTTCCCCAGTAGCGGGAGGGCCCCTTCTGTACTTC. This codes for CASSSPVAGGPLLYF.

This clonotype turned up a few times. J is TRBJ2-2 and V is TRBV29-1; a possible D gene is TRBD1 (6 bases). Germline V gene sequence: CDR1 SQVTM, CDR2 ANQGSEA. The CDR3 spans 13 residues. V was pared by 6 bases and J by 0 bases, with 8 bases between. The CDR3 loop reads CSVTGPNTGELFF. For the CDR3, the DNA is TGCAGCGTGACAGGCCCGAACACCGGGGAGCTGTTTTTT.

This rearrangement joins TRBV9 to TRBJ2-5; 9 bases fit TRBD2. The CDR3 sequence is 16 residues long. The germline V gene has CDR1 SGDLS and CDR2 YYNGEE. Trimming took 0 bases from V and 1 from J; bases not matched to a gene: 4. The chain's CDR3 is CASSVAVTSGQETQYF. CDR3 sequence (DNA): TGTGCCAGCAGCGTAGCAGTGACTAGCGGCCAAGAGACCCAGTACTTC. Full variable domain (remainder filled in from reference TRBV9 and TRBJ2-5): DSGVTQTPKHLITATGQRVTLRCSPRSGDLSVYWYQQSLDQGLQFLIQYYNGEERAKGNILERFSAQQFPDLHSELNLSSLELGDSALYFCASSVAVTSGQETQYFGPGTRLLVL.

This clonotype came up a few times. CDR3 region: CAWSSQETQYF. The CDR3 DNA follows: TGTGCCTGGAGTTCACAAGAGACCCAGTACTTC. The chain recombines TRBV30 with TRBJ2-5; D call uncertain. With 2 bases removed from V and 2 bases from J, the gap between germline ends came to 3 bases. Germline-derived CDR1 and CDR2 are GTSNPN and SVGIG (reference sequence). The CDR3 covers 11 residues.

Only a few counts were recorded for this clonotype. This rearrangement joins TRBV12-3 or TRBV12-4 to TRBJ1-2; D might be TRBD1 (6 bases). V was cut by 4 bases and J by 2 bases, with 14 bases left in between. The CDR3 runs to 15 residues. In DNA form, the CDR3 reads TGTGCCAGCAGTTATACAGGGAAAAAGAACTATGGCTACACCTTC. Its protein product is CASSYTGKKNYGYTF.

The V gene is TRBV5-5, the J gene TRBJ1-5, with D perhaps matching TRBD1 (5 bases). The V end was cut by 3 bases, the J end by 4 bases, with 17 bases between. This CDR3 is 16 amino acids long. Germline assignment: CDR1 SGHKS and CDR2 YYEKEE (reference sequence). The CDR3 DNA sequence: TGTGCCAGCAGCTCAGCTGGGCAGGGTATGAATCAGCCCCAGCATTTT. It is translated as CASSSAGQGMNQPQHF.

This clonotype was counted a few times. CDR3 DNA: TGTGCCAGCAGCTTCTGGTTGGTGGGCTGGGAGCAGTTCTTC. This gives the protein CASSFWLVGWEQFF. The chain is built from TRBV5-5 and TRBJ2-1; no firm D call. Deletions cut 2 bases from V and 10 bases from J, with 16 bases between. This CDR3 has 14 residues. Germline values: CDR1 SGHKS, CDR2 YYEKEE (reference sequence).